This T cell receptor beta chain was captured by sequencing in a study of OX40 agonist ivuxolimab in advanced cancers. The V and J ends lost 4 bases and 3 bases, in that order; junction bases with no gene match: 3. The CDR3 length is 14 residues. Germline assignment: CDR1 SGHRS and CDR2 YFSETQ. Produced via immunoSEQ multiplex PCR; TCRdb's table is partial and in-frame only. The table has over 75,000 clones, approximately 88% seen once. If patients had autoimmune disease history or systemic immunosuppression, they were excluded. V is TRBV5-1 and J is TRBJ2-3, with 9 bases identical to TRBD1. The receptor was isolated from an adult with an advanced solid tumor such as melanoma, head and neck, liver or kidney cancer. The specimen was CD4+ or CD8+ T cells sorted from blood, collected in a trial of the OX40 agonist ivuxolimab. CDR3 DNA: TGCGCCAGCAGCCAGGGACAGGGAACAGATACGCAGTATTTT. It codes for CASSQGQGTDTQYF.